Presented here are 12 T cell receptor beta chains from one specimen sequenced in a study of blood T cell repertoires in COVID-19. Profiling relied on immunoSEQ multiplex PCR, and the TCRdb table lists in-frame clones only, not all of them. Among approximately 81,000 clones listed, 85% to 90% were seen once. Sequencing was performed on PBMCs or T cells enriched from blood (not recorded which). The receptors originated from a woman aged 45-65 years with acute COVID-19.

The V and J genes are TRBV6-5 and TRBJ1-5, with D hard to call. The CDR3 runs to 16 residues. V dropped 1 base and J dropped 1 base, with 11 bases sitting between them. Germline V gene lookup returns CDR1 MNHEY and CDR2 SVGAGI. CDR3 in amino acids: CASSYLVTASNQPQHF. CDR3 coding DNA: TGTGCCAGCAGTTACTTAGTTACAGCCAGCAATCAGCCCCAGCATTTT.

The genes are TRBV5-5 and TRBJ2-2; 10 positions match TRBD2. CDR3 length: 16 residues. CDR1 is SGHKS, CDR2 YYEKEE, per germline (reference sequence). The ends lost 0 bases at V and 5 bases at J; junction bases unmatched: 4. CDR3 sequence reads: CASSLASGSQTGELFF. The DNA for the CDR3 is TGTGCCAGCAGCTTGGCTAGCGGGAGTCAGACCGGGGAGCTGTTTTTT.

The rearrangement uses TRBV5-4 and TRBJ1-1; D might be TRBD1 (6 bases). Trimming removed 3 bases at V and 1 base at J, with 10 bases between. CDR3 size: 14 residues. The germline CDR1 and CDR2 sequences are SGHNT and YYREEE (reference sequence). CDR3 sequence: CASSSWTANTEAFF. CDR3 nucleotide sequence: TGTGCCAGCAGCTCCTGGACAGCGAACACTGAAGCTTTCTTT.

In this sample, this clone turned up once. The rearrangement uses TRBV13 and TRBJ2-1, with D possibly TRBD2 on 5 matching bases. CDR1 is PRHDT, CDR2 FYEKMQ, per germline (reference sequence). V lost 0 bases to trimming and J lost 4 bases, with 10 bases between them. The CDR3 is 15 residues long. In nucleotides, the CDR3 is TGTGCCAGCAGCTTAGGACTAGATCAATACAATGAGCAGTTCTTC. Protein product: CASSLGLDQYNEQFF.

CDR3 bases: TGTGCCATCCTAAAATACACCAGGGCAGCTAACTATGGCTACACCTTC. The encoded protein is CAILKYTRAANYGYTF. The rearrangement links TRBV2 to TRBJ1-2, with D maybe TRBD1 (5 bases). Germline V lookup: CDR1 SNHLY, CDR2 FYNNEI. CDR3 size: 16 residues. V was cut by 10 bases and J by 0 bases, with 21 bases left in between. Complete variable domain (other parts from reference TRBV2 and TRBJ1-2): EPEVTQTPSHQVTQMGQEVILRCVPISNHLYFYWYRQILGQKVEFLVSFYNNEISEKSEIFDDQFSVERPDGSNFTLKIRSTKLEDSAMYFCAILKYTRAANYGYTFGSGTRLTVV.

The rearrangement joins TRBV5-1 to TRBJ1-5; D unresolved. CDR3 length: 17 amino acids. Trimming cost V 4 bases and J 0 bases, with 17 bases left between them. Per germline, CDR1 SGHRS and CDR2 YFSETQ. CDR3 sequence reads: CASSPLPVGGSNQPQHF. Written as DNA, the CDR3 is TGCGCCAGCAGCCCCCTCCCCGTGGGAGGTAGCAATCAGCCCCAGCATTTT.

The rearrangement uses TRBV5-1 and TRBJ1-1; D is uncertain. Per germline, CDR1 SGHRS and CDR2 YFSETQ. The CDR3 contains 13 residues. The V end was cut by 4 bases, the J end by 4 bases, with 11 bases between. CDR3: CASSPGLGTEAFF. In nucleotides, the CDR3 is TGCGCCAGCAGCCCGGGTCTAGGCACTGAAGCTTTCTTT.

The CDR3 is CASSTGQGYEKLFF. The CDR3, as DNA: TGTGCCAGCAGCACGGGACAGGGCTATGAAAAACTGTTTTTT. V and J are TRBV5-4 and TRBJ1-4; 9 bases match TRBD1. With 4 bases clipped from V and 6 bases from J, the junction kept 4 bases outside the gene matches. Germline V gene lookup returns CDR1 SGHNT and CDR2 YYREEE (reference sequence). The CDR3 totals 14 residues.

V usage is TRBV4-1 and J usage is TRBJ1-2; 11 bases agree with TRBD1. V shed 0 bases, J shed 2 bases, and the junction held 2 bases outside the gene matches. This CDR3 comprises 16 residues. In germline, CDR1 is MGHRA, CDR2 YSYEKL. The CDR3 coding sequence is TGCGCCAGCAGCCAAGATCGGACAGGGGGCAACTATGGCTACACCTTC. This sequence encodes CASSQDRTGGNYGYTF.

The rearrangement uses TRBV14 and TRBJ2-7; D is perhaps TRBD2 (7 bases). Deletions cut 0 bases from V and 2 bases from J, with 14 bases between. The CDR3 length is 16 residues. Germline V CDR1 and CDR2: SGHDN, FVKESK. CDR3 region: CASSQDGRGGTYEQYF. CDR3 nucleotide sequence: TGTGCCAGCAGCCAAGATGGCAGGGGAGGGACCTACGAGCAGTACTTC.

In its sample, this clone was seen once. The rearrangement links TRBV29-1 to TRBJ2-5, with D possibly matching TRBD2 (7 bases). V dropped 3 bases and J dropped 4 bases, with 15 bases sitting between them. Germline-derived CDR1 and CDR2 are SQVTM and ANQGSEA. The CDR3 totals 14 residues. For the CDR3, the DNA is TGCAGCGTTGAGTGGCGGGAGACAGGAGAGACCCAGTACTTC. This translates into CSVEWRETGETQYF.

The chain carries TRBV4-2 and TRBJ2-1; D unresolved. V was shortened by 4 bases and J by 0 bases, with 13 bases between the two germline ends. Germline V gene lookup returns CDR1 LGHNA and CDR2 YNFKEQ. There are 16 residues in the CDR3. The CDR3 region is CASSLQPGTSYNEQFF. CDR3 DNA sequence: TGTGCCAGCAGCCTCCAGCCGGGTACCTCCTACAATGAGCAGTTCTTC.